One and the same sample provided the 22 T cell receptor beta chains below, sequenced in a study of shared clonotypes between healthy human individuals. The protocol was immunoSEQ multiplex PCR, while the TCRdb copy is restricted to in-frame clones and leaves out a portion. The sample carries around 1,100,000 clones, approximately 77% recorded once. Sample: memory CD4+ T cells from PBMCs. Specified subset: CD45RA-negative fraction. These receptors originate from a man aged 18 to 29 in good health. Some clones in this sample may be carry-over from other donors' samples.

CDR3 DNA: TGTGCCAGCAGCGCGGCCCTGGGCTCGGACGAGCAGTACTTC. Amino acid sequence: CASSAALGSDEQYF. The J gene is TRBJ2-7, the V gene TRBV5-4; D is unresolved. The CDR3 is 14 amino acids. V was clipped by 4 bases and J by 5 bases, with 16 bases between them. CDR1 SGHNT and CDR2 YYREEE come from the germline V gene (reference sequence).

This clone was detected once. The rearrangement joins TRBV7-8 to TRBJ2-5; D may correspond to TRBD1 or TRBD2 (5 bases each). The ends were cut back, 2 bases at V and 5 bases at J, with 18 bases in the middle. The germline CDR1 and CDR2 sequences are SGHVS and FQNEAQ. The length of the CDR3 is 16 residues. CDR3 region: CASSLKGTELAETQYF. The CDR3 region has the DNA TGTGCCAGCAGCTTAAAGGGGACCGAGTTAGCGGAGACCCAGTACTTC.

The V gene is TRBV29-1, the J gene TRBJ1-1; D remains ambiguous. This CDR3 has 12 amino acids. The germline CDR1 and CDR2 sequences are SQVTM and ANQGSEA. V dropped 4 bases and J dropped 7 bases, with 13 bases sitting between them. CDR3 coding DNA: TGCAGCGTTGTGCTTAGTGGAGATGAAGCTTTCTTT. As protein: CSVVLSGDEAFF.

J is TRBJ2-7 and V is TRBV19, with unresolved D. Germline V gene sequence: CDR1 LNHDA, CDR2 SQIVND (reference sequence). The CDR3 length is 15 residues. Trimming stripped 7 bases from V and 1 base from J, with 17 bases between. The CDR3, as DNA: TGTGCCAGTACCTCAGACTCCCTGGGGTCCTACGAGCAGTACTTC. It specifies CASTSDSLGSYEQYF.

V is TRBV27 and J is TRBJ2-3, with D hard to call. The V gene's germline CDR1 is MNHEY and CDR2 SMNVEV (reference sequence). Trimming stripped 4 bases from V and 10 bases from J, with 6 bases between. The CDR3 is 10 amino acids. CDR3 DNA sequence: TGTGCCAGCAGTTCTTCTCCGCAGTATTTT. Its translation is CASSSSPQYF.

Concerning this clone: A read error is possible here, since a much larger clone lies one base away. The sample carries other DNA sequences with the same CDR3. This chain uses TRBV9 with TRBJ2-2; D not certain. Between the trimmed V and J ends, which lost 0 bases and 5 bases, there was a span of 2 bases. In germline, CDR1 is SGDLS, CDR2 YYNGEE. The CDR3 runs to 12 residues. The CDR3 DNA follows: TGTGCCAGCAGCGTAGATACCGGGGAGCTGTTTTTT. It yields the protein CASSVDTGELFF.

This chain links TRBV28 with TRBJ1-1, with D possibly matching TRBD1 (5 bases). The CDR3 is 13 amino acids. Germline values: CDR1 MDHEN, CDR2 SYDVKM. Trimming left V 10 bases short and J 1 base short, with 13 bases between. The DNA for the CDR3 is TGTGCCACCCTTAATACAGGGAACACTGAAGCTTTCTTT. As protein: CATLNTGNTEAFF.

The chain links TRBV11-2 to TRBJ1-3; no clear D. There are 16 residues in the CDR3. Germline assignment: CDR1 SGHAT and CDR2 FQNNGV. Trimming cost V 2 bases and J 4 bases, with 15 bases left between them. CDR3 sequence (DNA): TGTGCCAGCAGCTTACGATCAACGTCGTGGGGAAACACCATATATTTT. This codes for CASSLRSTSWGNTIYF. Looking up the rest from reference TRBV11-2 and TRBJ1-3 gives the full variable domain: EAGVAQSPRYKIIEKRQSVAFWCNPISGHATLYWYQQILGQGPKLLIQFQNNGVVDDSQLPKDRFSAERLKGVDSTLKIQPAKLEDSAVYLCASSLRSTSWGNTIYFGEGSWLTVV.

The chain employs TRBV6-5 and TRBJ2-5; TRBD2 aligns across 11 bases. The CDR3 runs to 15 residues. Germline loops: CDR1 MNHEY, CDR2 SVGAGI. The V and J ends lost 6 bases and 4 bases, in that order; junction bases with no gene match: 7. CDR3 coding DNA: TGTGCCAGCAGCCTCACTAGCGGGAGATCAGAGACCCAGTACTTC. It encodes CASSLTSGRSETQYF.

The V and J genes are TRBV28 and TRBJ2-7; 12 positions agree with TRBD2. With V trimmed by 5 bases and J by 3 bases, 5 bases remained unmatched. CDR1 and CDR2 from the germline V gene are MDHEN and SYDVKM. The CDR3 loop spans 15 amino acids. In DNA, the CDR3 is TGTGCCAGCAGTCCTAGCGGGAGGGCGGTCTACGAGCAGTACTTC. It yields the protein CASSPSGRAVYEQYF.

As to this clone: This specimen includes other DNA sequences encoding the same CDR3. V is TRBV14 and J is TRBJ2-7, with 8 bases lining up with TRBD2. The CDR3 has 15 amino acids. The V and J ends lost 4 bases and 2 bases, in that order; junction bases with no gene match: 7. Germline V gene sequence: CDR1 SGHDN, CDR2 FVKESK. This CDR3 reads CASSRGRGGTYEQYF. The CDR3 nucleotides read TGTGCCAGCAGCCGGGGACGGGGGGGAACCTACGAGCAGTACTTC.

This clone was seen a single time. The rearrangement links TRBV5-6 to TRBJ1-5; D perhaps matches TRBD1 (6 bases). V lost 4 bases and J 5 bases, leaving 16 bases between the germline ends. The CDR3 runs to 15 residues. CDR1 SGHDT and CDR2 YYEEEE come from the germline V gene. The DNA of the CDR3 is TGTGCCAGCAGCCTCACGGGACAAGGTGATCAGCCCCAGCATTTT. As protein: CASSLTGQGDQPQHF. Looking up the rest from reference TRBV5-6 and TRBJ1-5 gives the full variable domain: DAGVTQSPTHLIKTRGQQVTLRCSPKSGHDTVSWYQQALGQGPQFIFQYYEEEERQRGNFPDRFSGHQFPNYSSELNVNALLLGDSALYLCASSLTGQGDQPQHFGDGTRLSIL.

The chain combines TRBV27 with TRBJ1-2; D might be TRBD1 (5 bases). The CDR3 contains 13 residues. Germline CDR1 is MNHEY and CDR2 is SMNVEV (reference sequence). The V end was cut by 5 bases, the J end by 4 bases, with 11 bases between. CDR3 coding DNA: TGTGCCAGCAGTCCAATGGGGACCTATGGCTACACCTTC. It specifies CASSPMGTYGYTF.

The chain couples TRBV2 to TRBJ2-5; unclear D gene. V lost 4 bases and J lost 7, with 13 bases in between. The CDR3 covers 13 residues. Germline V gives CDR1 SNHLY, CDR2 FYNNEI. This chain's CDR3 is CASSVERTLTQYF. In DNA form, the CDR3 reads TGTGCCAGCAGTGTGGAGCGTACCTTGACCCAGTACTTC.

The CDR3 region is CSVDVGLGQPQHF. Written as DNA, the CDR3 is TGCAGCGTTGATGTTGGTTTGGGTCAGCCCCAGCATTTT. The chain uses TRBV29-1 and TRBJ1-5; D uncertain. The CDR3 spans 13 residues. Trimming cost V 3 bases and J 6 bases, with 12 bases left between them. The germline V gene has CDR1 SQVTM and CDR2 ANQGSEA.

The chain has TRBV11-2 and TRBJ1-1, with D hard to call. The V gene lost 2 bases and the J gene lost 7 bases, with 14 bases spanning the gap. Germline CDR1 SGHAT, CDR2 FQNNGV. This CDR3 has 14 amino acids. As DNA, the CDR3 is TGTGCCAGCAGCTTAAGACGGGAAACCTTTGAAGCTTTCTTT. Its translation is CASSLRRETFEAFF.

J is TRBJ1-2 and V is TRBV6-6; 9 positions match TRBD1. CDR3 length: 15 residues. Trimming at V came to 6 bases and at J to 7 bases, leaving 12 bases not matched to a gene. Germline V lookup: CDR1 MNHNY, CDR2 SVGAGI (reference sequence). The DNA of the CDR3 is TGTGCCAGCAGCCACCCCCAGGACAGGGGTGGTGGCTACACCTTC. Amino acids: CASSHPQDRGGGYTF.

J is TRBJ2-7 and V is TRBV4-3; 13 bases map to TRBD2. CDR1 is LGHNA, CDR2 YSLEER, per germline. The CDR3 sequence is 19 residues long. The V segment lost 2 bases and the J segment 2 bases; nucleotides outside the gene matches: 12. Written as DNA, the CDR3 is TGCGCCAGCAGCCAATTGAGTGGACTAGCGGGAGTATCGCCCTACGAGCAGTACTTC. Translating it yields CASSQLSGLAGVSPYEQYF.

Turning to this clone: A far larger clone is off by one base, so a read error is likely. This CDR3 is also generated by other DNA sequences in the sample. The chain joins TRBV5-4 to TRBJ1-1, with D maybe TRBD1 (6 bases). Germline lookup yields CDR1 SGHNT and CDR2 YYREEE (reference sequence). The CDR3 covers 12 residues. The CDR3 sequence is CASSSRGTEAFF. CDR3 coding DNA: TGTGCCAGTAGCTCCAGGGGTACTGAAGCTTTCTTT.

On this clone itself: This may stem from a read error, because a much larger clone lies one nucleotide away. The chain links TRBV5-6 to TRBJ2-5, with D maybe TRBD2 (5 bases). The CDR3 has 13 amino acids. Trimming pared 6 bases from V and 3 bases from J, leaving 12 bases between. Germline V gene data show CDR1 as SGHDT and CDR2 as YYEEEE. The CDR3 bases are TGTGCCAGCACCGCGGGTGCAAAAGAGACCCAGTACTTC. This gives the protein CASTAGAKETQYF. Full variable domain (outside the CDR3, taken from reference TRBV5-6 and TRBJ2-5): DAGVTQSPTHLIKTRGQQVTLRCSPKSGHDTVSWYQQALGQGPQFIFQYYEEEERQRGNFPDRFSGHQFPNYSSELNVNALLLGDSALYLCASTAGAKETQYFGPGTRLLVL.

The chain links TRBV4-1 to TRBJ1-4; possibly TRBD1 for D (6 bases). Germline-derived CDR1 and CDR2 are MGHRA and YSYEKL. Trimming removed 6 bases at V and 6 bases at J, with 14 bases between. The CDR3 runs to 14 residues. CDR3 DNA sequence: TGCGCCAGCAGGCTACAGGGTAGAGATGAAAAACTGTTTTTT. Its translation is CASRLQGRDEKLFF.

The gene calls are TRBV27 and TRBJ1-1; D may be TRBD1 (5 bases). CDR1 is MNHEY, CDR2 SMNVEV, per germline (reference sequence). Trimming stripped 5 bases from V and 0 bases from J, with 28 bases between. The CDR3 contains 20 residues. The CDR3 protein is CASSPWVPRTPQRMNTEAFF. The CDR3 DNA is TGTGCCAGCAGTCCCTGGGTCCCGAGGACACCCCAACGGATGAACACTGAAGCTTTCTTT.